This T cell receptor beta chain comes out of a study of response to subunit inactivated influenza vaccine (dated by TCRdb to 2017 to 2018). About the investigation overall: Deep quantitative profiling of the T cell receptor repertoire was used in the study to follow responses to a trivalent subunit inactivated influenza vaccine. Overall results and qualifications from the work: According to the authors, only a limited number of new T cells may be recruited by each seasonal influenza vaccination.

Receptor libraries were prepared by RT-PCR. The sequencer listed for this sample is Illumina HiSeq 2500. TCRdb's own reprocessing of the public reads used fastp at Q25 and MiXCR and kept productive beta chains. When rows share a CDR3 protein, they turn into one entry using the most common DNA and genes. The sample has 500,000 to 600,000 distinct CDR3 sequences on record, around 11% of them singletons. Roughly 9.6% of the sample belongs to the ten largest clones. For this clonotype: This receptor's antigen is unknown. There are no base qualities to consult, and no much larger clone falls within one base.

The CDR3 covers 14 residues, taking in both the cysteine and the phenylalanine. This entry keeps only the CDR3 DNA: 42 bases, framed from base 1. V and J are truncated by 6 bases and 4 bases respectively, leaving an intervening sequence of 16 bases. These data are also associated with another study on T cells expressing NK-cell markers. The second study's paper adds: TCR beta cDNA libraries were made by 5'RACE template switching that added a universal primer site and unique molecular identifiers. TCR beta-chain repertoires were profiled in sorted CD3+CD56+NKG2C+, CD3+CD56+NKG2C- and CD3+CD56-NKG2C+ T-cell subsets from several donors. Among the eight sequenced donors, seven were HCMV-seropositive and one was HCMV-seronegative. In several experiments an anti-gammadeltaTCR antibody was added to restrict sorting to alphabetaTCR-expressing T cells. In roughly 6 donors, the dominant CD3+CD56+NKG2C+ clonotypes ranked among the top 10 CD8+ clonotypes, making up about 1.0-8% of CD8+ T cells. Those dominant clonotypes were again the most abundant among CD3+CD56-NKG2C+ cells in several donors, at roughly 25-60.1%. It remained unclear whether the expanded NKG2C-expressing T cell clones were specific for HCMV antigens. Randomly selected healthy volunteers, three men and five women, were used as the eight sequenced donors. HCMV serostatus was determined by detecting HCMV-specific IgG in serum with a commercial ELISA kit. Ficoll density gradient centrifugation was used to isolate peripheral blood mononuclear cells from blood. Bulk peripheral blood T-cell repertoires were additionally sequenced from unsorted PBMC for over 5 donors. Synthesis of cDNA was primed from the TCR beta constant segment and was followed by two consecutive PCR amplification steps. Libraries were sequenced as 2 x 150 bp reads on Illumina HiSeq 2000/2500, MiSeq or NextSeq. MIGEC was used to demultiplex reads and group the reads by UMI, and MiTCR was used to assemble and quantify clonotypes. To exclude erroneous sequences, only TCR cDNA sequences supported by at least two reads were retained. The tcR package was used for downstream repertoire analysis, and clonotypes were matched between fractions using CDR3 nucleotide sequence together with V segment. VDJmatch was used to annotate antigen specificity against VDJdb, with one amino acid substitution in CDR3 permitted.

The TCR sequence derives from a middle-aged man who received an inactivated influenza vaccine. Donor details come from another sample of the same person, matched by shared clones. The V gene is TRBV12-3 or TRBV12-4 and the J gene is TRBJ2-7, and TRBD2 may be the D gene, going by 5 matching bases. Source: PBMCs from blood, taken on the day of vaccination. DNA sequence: TGTGCCAGCAGGTTCGGGGAAGCCGTGTACGAGCAGTACTTC. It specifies CASRFGEAVYEQYF.